The 21 T cell receptor beta chains in this list originate from one sample, sequenced in a study of T cell responses to AZD1222 COVID-19 vaccine. The assay was immunoSEQ multiplex PCR, and TCRdb's table has in-frame clones only and misses some. In the table there are some 100,000 clones, more than 75% of which are singletons. This specimen was peripheral blood, taken 28 days after the second AZD1222 dose. The source of these receptors is an adult who received the AZD1222 COVID-19 vaccine.

This chain links TRBV11-3 with TRBJ1-1; unclear D gene. With 5 bases removed from V and 1 base from J, the gap between germline ends came to 14 bases. Germline values: CDR1 SGHNT, CDR2 YENEEA. The CDR3 contains 15 residues. CDR3 in amino acids: CASSTSDRPNTEAFF. DNA of the CDR3: TGTGCCAGCAGCACCTCGGACCGCCCGAACACTGAAGCTTTCTTT.

This clone was recorded once. The chain combines TRBV30 with TRBJ1-4; D remains ambiguous. CDR1 is GTSNPN and CDR2 is SVGIG in the germline V gene (reference sequence). The CDR3 covers 13 residues. Trimming took 3 bases from V and 7 from J, leaving 12 bases between them. This CDR3 reads CAWSVTRGEKLFF. DNA for the CDR3: TGTGCCTGGAGCGTTACACGGGGTGAAAAACTGTTTTTT.

This chain joins TRBV6-5 and TRBJ2-7, with D perhaps TRBD1 (6 bases). This CDR3 has 13 residues. Per germline, CDR1 MNHEY and CDR2 SVGAGI. Trimming pared 6 bases from V and 1 base from J, leaving 10 bases between. Here the CDR3 reads CASSTDSSYEQYF. CDR3 bases: TGTGCCAGCAGCACGGACAGTTCCTACGAGCAGTACTTC.

The chain carries TRBV27 and TRBJ1-6, with D unresolved. CDR1 and CDR2 (germline): MNHEY, SMNVEV (reference sequence). V lost 2 bases and J lost 5, with 10 bases in between. The CDR3 is 15 amino acids. Here the CDR3 reads CASSLVRLNNSPLHF. CDR3 coding DNA: TGTGCCAGCAGTTTAGTACGTCTCAATAATTCACCCCTCCACTTT.

V gene TRBV9 combines with J gene TRBJ1-3, with a weak D call TRBD1 (5 bases). V dropped 9 bases and J dropped 2 bases, with 9 bases sitting between them. In germline, CDR1 is SGDLS, CDR2 YYNGEE. CDR3 length equals 12 residues. The CDR3 coding sequence is TGTGCCACCCAGGGAGCTGGAAACACCATATATTTT. Translated, it gives CATQGAGNTIYF.

This chain links TRBV2 with TRBJ2-1; D possibly corresponds to TRBD1 (6 bases). V gave up 6 bases and J gave up 9 bases, with 6 bases separating them. CDR1 is SNHLY and CDR2 is FYNNEI in the germline V gene. There are 10 residues in the CDR3. The CDR3 loop is CASRGAEQFF. As DNA, the CDR3 is TGTGCCAGCAGGGGGGCTGAGCAGTTCTTC.

The chain is built from TRBV27 and TRBJ1-1; no clear D. This CDR3 comprises 12 residues. CDR1 is MNHEY and CDR2 is SMNVEV in the germline V gene (reference sequence). V lost 2 bases and J 3 bases, leaving 4 bases between the germline ends. CDR3 in DNA: TGTGCCAGCAGTTTAAGGGACACTGAAGCTTTCTTT. Translated, it gives CASSLRDTEAFF.

The chain joins TRBV19 to TRBJ1-1; D may be TRBD1 (6 bases). CDR3 length equals 13 residues. Trimming stripped 7 bases from V and 8 bases from J, with 17 bases between. Germline V gene data show CDR1 as LNHDA and CDR2 as SQIVND (reference sequence). The CDR3 coding sequence is TGTGCCAGTACCCTAATAGGGGGACTCGAAGCTTTCTTT. It is translated as CASTLIGGLEAFF.

This chain connects TRBV9 to TRBJ1-1; no reliable D call. The CDR3 runs 14 residues. Germline assignment: CDR1 SGDLS and CDR2 YYNGEE. Trimming pared 3 bases from V and 3 bases from J, leaving 12 bases between. The CDR3 reads CASSASPQYTEAFF. In nucleotides, the CDR3 is TGTGCCAGCAGCGCATCACCACAGTACACTGAAGCTTTCTTT.

This clone was recorded only once. The chain has TRBV19 and TRBJ1-1; D might be TRBD1 (6 bases). The CDR3 consists of 16 residues. V was clipped by 8 bases and J by 3 bases, with 22 bases between them. The germline gives CDR1 LNHDA, CDR2 SQIVND (reference sequence). The CDR3: CASQNAGARGYTEAFF. CDR3 DNA: TGTGCCAGTCAAAATGCAGGGGCGCGGGGATACACTGAAGCTTTCTTT.

V and J are TRBV6-5 and TRBJ1-1, with TRBD1 identical over 7 bases. In germline, CDR1 is MNHEY, CDR2 SVGAGI. V lost 6 bases and J lost 0; bases outside the gene matches: 4. CDR3 length: 14 amino acids. CDR3 DNA: TGTGCCAGCAGACAGACAGGGATGAACACTGAAGCTTTCTTT. This encodes CASRQTGMNTEAFF.

The table lists this clone with a count of one. This chain joins TRBV7-2 and TRBJ1-5; 9 positions match TRBD1. V trimming: 3 bases; J trimming: 6 bases; junction bases outside the gene matches: 6. CDR3 length: 15 amino acids. Germline loops: CDR1 SGHTA, CDR2 FQGNSA. The DNA for the CDR3 is TGTGCCAGCAGCTTTGGACAGGGGTTCGGTCAGCCCCAGCATTTT. Its protein is CASSFGQGFGQPQHF.

This clone was detected only a few times. The CDR3 coding sequence is TGTGCCAGCAGTGAAACCCGCGAAGCGGCTAGCACAGATACGCAGTATTTT. Translation gives CASSETREAASTDTQYF. This chain links TRBV25-1 with TRBJ2-3; D is perhaps TRBD2 (5 bases). CDR3 length: 17 amino acids. CDR1 and CDR2 from the germline V gene are MGHDK and SYGVNS. The germline V and J ends were trimmed by 2 bases and 0 bases, with 15 bases remaining between them.

The chain carries TRBV2 and TRBJ2-2; D ambiguous. The CDR3 extends over 14 amino acids. The V end lost 6 bases, the J end lost 6 bases, and 14 bases lay between the germline ends. Germline V gives CDR1 SNHLY, CDR2 FYNNEI. This chain's CDR3 is CASSYHSTSGELFF. The CDR3 DNA sequence: TGTGCCAGCAGCTACCACAGTACATCCGGGGAGCTGTTTTTT.

This chain uses TRBV6-5 with TRBJ1-2; 8 bases line up with TRBD1. Germline V gene sequence: CDR1 MNHEY, CDR2 SVGAGI. Trimming at V came to 10 bases and at J to 8 bases, leaving 9 bases not matched to a gene. The CDR3 is 12 amino acids. CDR3 coding DNA: TGTGCCACTTCACAGGGGGGTTCGGGCTACACCTTC. Amino acids: CATSQGGSGYTF.

V is TRBV19 and J is TRBJ1-2; D gene ambiguous. This CDR3 spans 14 amino acids. CDR1 is LNHDA and CDR2 is SQIVND in the germline V gene (reference sequence). Trimming took off 3 bases at V and 7 bases at J, with 15 bases between the two ends. CDR3 coding DNA: TGTGCCAGTAGTATCTTGGGGTTTTCTTCTGGCTACACCTTC. Protein sequence: CASSILGFSSGYTF.

The V call is TRBV5-1, the J call TRBJ2-1; no definite D call. This CDR3 has 11 amino acids. Looked up from germline, CDR1 is SGHRS and CDR2 is YFSETQ. V shed 3 bases and J shed 7 bases, with 5 bases lying between them. The CDR3 DNA follows: TGCGCCAGCAGCTCCCGTAATGAGCAGTTCTTC. Its translation is CASSSRNEQFF.

V and J are TRBV4-3 and TRBJ1-5; the D gene is possibly TRBD1 (6 bases). Trimming removed 2 bases from V and 1 base from J, with 15 bases in between. The V gene's germline CDR1 is LGHNA and CDR2 YSLEER. CDR3 size: 17 residues. CDR3: CASSQHPTGRSNQPQHF. CDR3 nucleotide sequence: TGCGCCAGCAGCCAACACCCCACAGGGAGAAGCAATCAGCCCCAGCATTTT.

The rearrangement joins TRBV3-1 (or the pseudogene TRBV3-2) to TRBJ2-3; 13 bases are a match to TRBD2. The length of the CDR3 is 17 residues. The ends lost 1 base at V and 2 bases at J; junction bases unmatched: 3. Germline V gene data show CDR1 as LGHDT and CDR2 as YNNKEL (reference sequence). The CDR3 bases are TGTGCCAGCAGCCAAGTTGGGACTAGCGGGATCACAGATACGCAGTATTTT. Translated, it gives CASSQVGTSGITDTQYF.

The chain combines TRBV18 with TRBJ2-7; D is tentatively TRBD1 or TRBD2 (5 bases each). The ends were cut back, 3 bases at V and 7 bases at J, with 19 bases in the middle. This CDR3 is built from 15 residues. Germline V lookup: CDR1 KGHSH, CDR2 LQKENI. The CDR3 loop reads CASSPPNGEGDEQYF. Here the CDR3 DNA reads TGTGCCAGCTCACCCCCGAACGGGGAAGGGGATGAGCAGTACTTC.

The chain links TRBV3-1 (or the pseudogene TRBV3-2) to TRBJ1-1; 11 bases match TRBD1. The CDR3 runs to 16 residues. V lost 2 bases to trimming and J lost 1 base; unmatched junction nucleotides: 3. Looked up from germline, CDR1 is LGHDT and CDR2 is YNNKEL (reference sequence). The CDR3 region has the DNA TGTGCCAGCAGCCAAAATGGACAGGGGGCGAACACTGAAGCTTTCTTT. It specifies CASSQNGQGANTEAFF.